The 20 T cell receptor beta chains in this list originate from one sample, sequenced in a study of blood T cell repertoires in COVID-19. Clones were read by immunoSEQ multiplex PCR, and TCRdb kept only the in-frame ones, dropping some. The data contain 200,000 to 250,000 clones, 85% to 90% of them singletons. The sequenced sample consisted of peripheral blood. The receptors come from a woman between 55 and 75 years old with acute or convalescent COVID-19.

The rearrangement links TRBV6-5 to TRBJ2-7; 9 nucleotides line up with TRBD1. Germline CDR1 reads MNHEY; CDR2 reads SVGAGI. CDR3 size: 15 residues. Trimming cost V 6 bases and J 0 bases; bases outside gene matches: 6. CDR3: CASRPGTGNSYEQYF. CDR3 in DNA: TGTGCCAGCAGGCCCGGGACAGGGAACTCCTACGAGCAGTACTTC.

The genes are TRBV5-1 and TRBJ2-5, with 9 bases aligning to TRBD2. J was trimmed by 4 bases and V by 0 bases; bases with no gene match: 4. Germline values: CDR1 SGHRS, CDR2 YFSETQ. The CDR3 sequence is 15 residues long. The CDR3 coding sequence is TGCGCCAGCAGCTTGGCCCGCGGGGGGGCAGAGACCCAGTACTTC. Protein: CASSLARGGAETQYF.

The chain uses TRBV5-1 and TRBJ1-2, with D perhaps matching TRBD1 (6 bases). This CDR3 contains 16 residues. V was trimmed by 4 bases and J by 4 bases, leaving 20 bases between them. The V gene's germline CDR1 is SGHRS and CDR2 YFSETQ. The chain's CDR3 is CASSPGGAGLGYGYTF. The CDR3 DNA follows: TGCGCCAGCAGCCCCGGGGGGGCAGGGCTGGGCTATGGCTACACCTTC.

This chain links TRBV6-5 with TRBJ2-3, with D perhaps TRBD1 (6 bases). Looked up from germline, CDR1 is MNHEY and CDR2 is SVGAGI. CDR3 size: 15 residues. Trimming took 6 bases from V and 1 from J, leaving 14 bases between them. In nucleotides, the CDR3 is TGTGCCAGCAGATTCGGGACATTGGGCACAGATACGCAGTATTTT. The encoded protein is CASRFGTLGTDTQYF.

The V and J genes are TRBV6-1 and TRBJ1-2; no firm D call. The germline gives CDR1 MNHNS, CDR2 SASEGT. CDR3 length equals 14 residues. Trimming cost V 1 base and J 4 bases, with 10 bases left between them. The CDR3: CASSEGLGTYGYTF. DNA of the CDR3: TGTGCCAGCAGTGAAGGATTGGGCACCTATGGCTACACCTTC.

This clone was seen a single time. The genes are TRBV5-1 and TRBJ2-7; a possible D gene is TRBD1 (5 bases). V lost 6 bases, J lost 6 bases, and 22 bases lay in between. Germline values: CDR1 SGHRS, CDR2 YFSETQ. The CDR3 runs to 15 residues. The CDR3 region is CASTATQGTLSEQYF. CDR3 coding DNA: TGCGCCAGCACCGCCACCCAGGGAACGTTGTCCGAGCAGTACTTC. Full variable domain (remainder filled in from reference TRBV5-1 and TRBJ2-7): KAGVTQTPRYLIKTRGQQVTLSCSPISGHRSVSWYQQTPGQGLQFLFEYFSETQRNKGNFPGRFSGRQFSNSRSEMNVSTLELGDSALYLCASTATQGTLSEQYFGPGTRLTVT.

V is TRBV5-1 and J is TRBJ2-3; 8 bases map to TRBD1. Per the germline V gene, CDR1 is SGHRS and CDR2 is YFSETQ. Trimming at V came to 2 bases and at J to 3 bases, leaving 5 bases not matched to a gene. The length of the CDR3 is 15 residues. The CDR3 DNA reads TGCGCCAGCAGCTTCCAGGGGGCTCTAACAGATACGCAGTATTTT. Protein: CASSFQGALTDTQYF.

This chain links TRBV7-8 with TRBJ1-1; a weak D match, TRBD1 (5 bases). The CDR3 has 15 residues. Per germline, CDR1 SGHVS and CDR2 FQNEAQ. V gave up 0 bases and J gave up 2 bases, with 10 bases separating them. The CDR3 spells CASSLAQGYNTEAFF. The DNA of the CDR3 is TGTGCCAGCAGCTTAGCTCAGGGTTACAACACTGAAGCTTTCTTT. The complete variable domain, with remaining parts taken from reference TRBV7-8 and TRBJ1-1, reads GAGVSQSPRYKVAKRGQDVALRCDPISGHVSLFWYQQALGQGPEFLTYFQNEAQLDKSGLPSDRFFAERPEGSVSTLKIQRTQQEDSAVYLCASSLAQGYNTEAFFGQGTRLTVV.

The V call is TRBV27, the J call TRBJ2-3; the match to TRBD1 covers 10 bases. Looked up from germline, CDR1 is MNHEY and CDR2 is SMNVEV (reference sequence). V gave up 6 bases and J gave up 2 bases; unmatched junction bases: 2. The CDR3 totals 14 residues. The CDR3 reads CASRRQGATDTQYF. DNA for the CDR3: TGTGCCAGCAGAAGACAGGGGGCCACAGATACGCAGTATTTT.

The chain employs TRBV5-4 and TRBJ1-1; TRBD1 matches at 7 bases. V shed 4 bases, J shed 4 bases, and the junction held 4 bases outside the gene matches. CDR1 and CDR2 (germline): SGHNT, YYREEE (reference sequence). This CDR3 region has 13 residues. The DNA for the CDR3 is TGTGCCAGCAGCCAGGGGGGTGGCACTGAAGCTTTCTTT. The encoded protein is CASSQGGGTEAFF.

This chain joins TRBV30 and TRBJ1-2; D may be TRBD1 (5 bases). The CDR3 runs 17 residues. Germline CDR1 is GTSNPN and CDR2 is SVGIG (reference sequence). The V gene lost 0 bases and the J gene lost 8 bases, with 25 bases spanning the gap. The CDR3 protein is CAWSVGAFSLVPRGYTF. CDR3 coding DNA: TGTGCCTGGAGTGTTGGGGCCTTTTCTCTGGTCCCTCGGGGCTACACCTTC.

V usage is TRBV6-2 or TRBV6-3 and J usage is TRBJ1-5; D is undetermined. This CDR3 has 16 residues. Looked up from germline, CDR1 is MNHEY and CDR2 is SVGEGT. Deletions cut 0 bases from V and 3 bases from J, with 12 bases between. CDR3 in amino acids: CASSYSLIGDNQPQHF. DNA of the CDR3: TGTGCCAGCAGTTACTCGCTTATCGGGGACAATCAGCCCCAGCATTTT.

This chain uses TRBV15 with TRBJ2-5; 7 nucleotides align to TRBD2. V was pared by 0 bases and J by 5 bases, with 3 bases of the junction left unmatched. The CDR3 length is 14 residues. The germline V gene has CDR1 LNHNV and CDR2 YYDKDF (reference sequence). CDR3 DNA sequence: TGTGCCACCAGCAGAGATCCCGGGGGGGAGACCCAGTACTTC. It codes for CATSRDPGGETQYF.

This clone was found a few times. The rearrangement uses TRBV2 and TRBJ1-2, with D possibly being TRBD1 (5 bases). The V end was cut by 4 bases, the J end by 8 bases, with 11 bases between. In germline, CDR1 is SNHLY, CDR2 FYNNEI. The CDR3 loop spans 12 amino acids. CDR3 sequence (DNA): TGTGCCAGCAGTGTTGGGGCGCGGGGCTACACCTTC. It yields the protein CASSVGARGYTF.

V usage is TRBV5-5 and J usage is TRBJ1-4; D not resolved. The CDR3 covers 14 residues. CDR1 and CDR2 (germline): SGHKS, YYEKEE (reference sequence). Trimming left V 2 bases short and J 5 bases short, with 10 bases between. The CDR3 DNA sequence: TGTGCCAGCAGCTTTAGTAGCATGAATGAAAAACTGTTTTTT. Its protein is CASSFSSMNEKLFF.

This sequence joins TRBV6-1 and TRBJ1-5, with D unclear. The CDR3 contains 14 residues. The V end lost 2 bases, the J end lost 6 bases, and 11 bases lay between the germline ends. CDR1 MNHNS and CDR2 SASEGT come from the germline V gene. The CDR3 region is CASSETRGFQPQHF. The CDR3 DNA is TGTGCCAGCAGTGAAACCCGAGGTTTTCAGCCCCAGCATTTT.

This chain links TRBV27 with TRBJ2-7; possible D gene TRBD1, 5 bases. CDR1 and CDR2 from the germline V gene are MNHEY and SMNVEV (reference sequence). V was cut by 6 bases and J by 5 bases, with 14 bases left in between. The CDR3 extends over 13 amino acids. This chain's CDR3 is CASSHLQGHEQYF. The CDR3 bases are TGTGCCAGCAGCCACCTCCAGGGTCACGAGCAGTACTTC.

This chain uses TRBV19 with TRBJ2-5; 14 nucleotides line up with TRBD2. The CDR3 sequence is 15 residues long. Germline V lookup: CDR1 LNHDA, CDR2 SQIVND (reference sequence). V was clipped by 5 bases and J by 3 bases; unmatched bases: 2. This chain's CDR3 is CASSGGLAGEETQYF. CDR3 DNA sequence: TGTGCCAGTAGTGGGGGACTAGCGGGGGAAGAGACCCAGTACTTC.

The rearrangement links TRBV24-1 to TRBJ1-1; TRBD1 matches at 8 bases. CDR3 length: 16 amino acids. V lost 3 bases to trimming and J lost 4 bases; unmatched junction nucleotides: 9. CDR1 and CDR2 (germline): KGHDR, SFDVKD. The CDR3 spells CATSDQGQGSITEAFF. The DNA for the CDR3 is TGTGCCACCAGTGATCAAGGACAGGGCTCCATCACTGAAGCTTTCTTT.

The chain recombines TRBV5-1 with TRBJ2-7, with 8 bases that match TRBD2. The CDR3 is made up of 15 amino acids. Germline V CDR1 and CDR2: SGHRS, YFSETQ. V gave up 0 bases and J gave up 2 bases; unmatched junction bases: 4. CDR3 sequence reads: CASSLVGGGTYEQYF. CDR3 nucleotides: TGCGCCAGCAGCTTGGTCGGCGGGGGGACCTACGAGCAGTACTTC.